The rows below give T cell receptor beta chains drawn from one sample of a study of CD8+ T cells in alopecia areata. Data came from immunoSEQ multiplex PCR; TCRdb stores just in-frame clones and leaves some out. The table has 120,000 or so clones, roughly 57% seen once. The sample was CD4+ T cells sorted from blood, taken at week 4, from a patient treated with tofacitinib. The receptors shown here come from a human donor with alopecia areata. The CDR3 runs from the conserved cysteine through the conserved F or W. D genes are given only for firm matches. Expanded clones get a size class; other rows say once, few or many, or leave the size out.

>TRBJ2-3|.|.|TRBV4-1
CASSQEWRGDTQYF
TGCGCCAGCAGCCAAGAATGGCGTGGAGATACGCAGTATTTT
>TRBJ1-2|TRBD1|.|TRBV15
CATSRDKRGQQIGGYTF
TGTGCCACCAGCAGAGATAAAAGGGGACAGCAGATTGGTGGCTACACCTTC
>TRBJ2-6|.|.|TRBV27
CASSSYRAGANVLTF
TGTGCCAGCAGTTCGTACAGGGCCGGGGCCAACGTCCTGACTTTC
>TRBJ2-7|.|.|TRBV19
CASSTPQGGIYEQYF
TGTGCCAGTAGTACCCCACAGGGCGGGATCTACGAGCAGTACTTC
>TRBJ2-7|TRBD2|.|TRBV7-2
CASSLEAGTYEQYF
TGTGCCAGCAGCTTAGAAGCGGGAACCTACGAGCAGTACTTC
>TRBJ2-2|TRBD1|.|TRBV5-4
CASSLAFRTGALPGELFF
TGTGCCAGCAGCTTGGCCTTCAGGACAGGGGCCTTACCCGGGGAGCTGTTTTTT
>TRBJ1-1|.|.|TRBV19
CASSAQRNTEAFF
TGTGCCAGTAGTGCTCAGCGGAACACTGAAGCTTTCTTT
>TRBJ1-2|.|many|TRBV18
CASSPSTGTVGVF
TGTGCCAGCTCACCCTCAACCGGGACCGTAGGAGTCTTC
>TRBJ2-1|.|.|TRBV4-2
CASSPGGNNNEQFF
TGTGCCAGCAGCCCAGGGGGGAATAACAATGAGCAGTTCTTC
>TRBJ1-1|.|.|TRBV23-1
CASSRSRALNTEAFF
TGCGCCAGCAGTCGATCCCGGGCCCTTAACACTGAAGCTTTCTTT
>TRBJ2-5|.|.|TRBV2
CASGQETQYF
TGTGCCAGCGGTCAAGAGACCCAGTACTTC
>TRBJ2-1|.|.|TRBV15
CATSRDASDYNEQFF
TGTGCCACCAGCAGAGATGCTAGCGACTACAATGAGCAGTTCTTC
>TRBJ1-2|.|.|TRBV5-1
CASSLQTSNYGYTF
TGCGCCAGCAGCTTGCAGACCTCTAACTATGGCTACACCTTC